One and the same sample provided the 8 T cell receptor beta chains below, sequenced in a study of blood T cells in healthy people across ages. Sample-barcoded 5' priming and a J-beta primer mix drove a second PCR of roughly 7 to 11 cycles. TCRdb called the 5' RACE reads again in MiXCR, with one record for every CDR3 protein. The top ten hold roughly 12% of the sample, which has hundreds of thousands of distinct CDR3 sequences, 40% to 60% seen once. The source material was blood. These receptors were collected from a man in his thirties or forties in good health.

This clonotype was picked up a small number of times. The rearrangement links TRBV29-1 to TRBJ2-4; a possible D gene is TRBD1 (5 bases). Germline V gives CDR1 SQVTM, CDR2 ANQGSEA. This CDR3 contains 12 residues. V was pared by 3 bases and J by 6 bases, with 9 bases between. The CDR3 loop is CSVEARGNIQYF. As DNA, the CDR3 is TGCAGCGTTGAGGCTAGGGGAAACATTCAGTACTTC.

The chain is built from TRBV7-9 and TRBJ2-3; D is undetermined. The ends were cut back, 10 bases at V and 0 bases at J, with 14 bases in the middle. Per the germline V gene, CDR1 is SEHNR and CDR2 is FQNEAQ (reference sequence). The CDR3 is 14 amino acids. CDR3 bases: TGTGCCACCCCGAGGCCGGGTAGCACAGATACGCAGTATTTT. It specifies CATPRPGSTDTQYF.

This rearrangement joins TRBV5-1 to TRBJ1-1; D call uncertain. This CDR3 is 18 amino acids long. V was cut by 2 bases and J by 4 bases, with 24 bases left in between. The germline gives CDR1 SGHRS, CDR2 YFSETQ. The CDR3 is CASSLPGLGDQAGTEAFF. CDR3 coding DNA: TGCGCCAGCAGCTTACCCGGCCTGGGTGACCAGGCGGGCACTGAAGCTTTCTTT.

The gene calls are TRBV20-1 and TRBJ2-5; tentatively, D is TRBD2 (5 bases). V was pared by 6 bases and J by 4 bases, with 21 bases between. The CDR3 covers 15 residues. CDR1 and CDR2 (germline): DFQATT, SNEGSKA (reference sequence). This CDR3 reads CSAHMAGLGSETQYF. CDR3 in DNA: TGCAGTGCCCACATGGCGGGCCTAGGGTCAGAGACCCAGTACTTC.

This clonotype was detected a few times. The chain uses TRBV30 and TRBJ1-2; D uncertain. The CDR3 is 13 amino acids. Per the germline V gene, CDR1 is GTSNPN and CDR2 is SVGIG (reference sequence). V lost 2 bases, J lost 4 bases, and 11 bases lay in between. CDR3 in amino acids: CAWSPYIAYGYTF. In DNA form, the CDR3 reads TGTGCCTGGAGTCCGTACATAGCCTATGGCTACACCTTC. Combining the CDR3 with reference TRBV30 and TRBJ1-2 gives the whole variable domain SQTIHQWPATLVQPVGSPLSLECTVEGTSNPNLYWYRQAAGRGLQLLFYSVGIGQISSEVPQNLSASRPQDRQFILSSKKLLLSDSGFYLCAWSPYIAYGYTFGSGTRLTVV.

The chain recombines TRBV28 with TRBJ2-3, with 10 bases identical to TRBD2. The CDR3 sequence is 15 residues long. Germline V lookup: CDR1 MDHEN, CDR2 SYDVKM. With 5 bases clipped from V and 2 bases from J, the junction kept 4 bases outside the gene matches. For the CDR3, the DNA is TGTGCCAGCAGTAGCGGGGGGGCTCCCACAGATACGCAGTATTTT. Translation: CASSSGGAPTDTQYF.

This clonotype was seen only once. This chain connects TRBV2 to TRBJ1-2, with 8 positions matching TRBD1. The V segment lost 1 base and the J segment 3 bases; nucleotides outside the gene matches: 7. Looked up from germline, CDR1 is SNHLY and CDR2 is FYNNEI. The CDR3 totals 16 residues. The CDR3 nucleotides read TGTGCCAGCAGTGAAGTACAGGGGGAAATGGACTATGGCTACACCTTC. This translates into CASSEVQGEMDYGYTF.

This clonotype was recorded a few times. V usage is TRBV29-1 and J usage is TRBJ2-1, with D tentatively TRBD1 or TRBD2 (6 bases each). The germline V gene has CDR1 SQVTM and CDR2 ANQGSEA. The CDR3 contains 14 residues. V was cut by 2 bases and J by 7 bases, with 15 bases left in between. The CDR3 DNA is TGCAGCGTTGAAAGGGGGGCGCGTAGGAATGAGCAGTTCTTC. It codes for CSVERGARRNEQFF.